This T cell receptor beta chain came from a study of blood T cells in healthy people across ages. Each sample provided at least 5 micrograms of extracted total RNA. The second PCR ran about 6 to 11 cycles with a sample-barcoded 5' primer and J-beta primers. Every single cDNA molecule received a tag from a template-switch adaptor with 12 random nucleotides. All samples yielded 3 million or more CDR3-containing paired-end reads. TCRdb reprocessed the 5' RACE reads via MiXCR and lists one record per CDR3 protein. The data hold over 1,500,000 distinct CDR3 sequences, with about 50% observed a single time. Study-level findings and limits: Compared with aged donors, long-lived donors showed fewer expanded clones, suggesting selection.

Germline V gives CDR1 DFQATT, CDR2 SNEGSKA (reference sequence). The length of the CDR3 is 13 residues. V dropped 3 bases and J dropped 7 bases, with 14 bases sitting between them. With regard to this clonotype: Antigen unknown.

This TCR derives from a woman aged 35 to 49 in good health. The chain uses TRBV20-1 and TRBJ2-3; perhaps TRBD1 as D (7 bases). Input material: blood. The CDR3 bases are TGCAGTGCTAGGCGACAGGGACTCAATACGCAGTATTTT. Its translation is CSARRQGLNTQYF.